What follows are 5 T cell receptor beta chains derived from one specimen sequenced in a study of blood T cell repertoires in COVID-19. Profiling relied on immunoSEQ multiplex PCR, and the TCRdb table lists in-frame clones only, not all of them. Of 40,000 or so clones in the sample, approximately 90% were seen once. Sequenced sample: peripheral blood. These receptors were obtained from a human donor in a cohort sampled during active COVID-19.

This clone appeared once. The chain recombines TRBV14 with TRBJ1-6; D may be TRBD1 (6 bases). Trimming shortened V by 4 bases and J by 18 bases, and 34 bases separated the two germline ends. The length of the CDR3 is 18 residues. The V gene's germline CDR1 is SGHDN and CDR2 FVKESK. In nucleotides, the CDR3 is TGTGCCAGCAGCCGTTCACCAAACCCCCAGGGGTCCCCGAGACCCTCCCACTTT. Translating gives CASSRSPNPQGSPRPSHF. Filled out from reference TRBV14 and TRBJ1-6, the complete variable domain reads EAGVTQFPSHSVIEKGQTVTLRCDPISGHDNLYWYRRVMGKEIKFLLHFVKESKQDESGMPNNRFLAERTGGTYSTLKVQPAELEDSGVYFCASSRSPNPQGSPRPSHFGNGTRLTVT.

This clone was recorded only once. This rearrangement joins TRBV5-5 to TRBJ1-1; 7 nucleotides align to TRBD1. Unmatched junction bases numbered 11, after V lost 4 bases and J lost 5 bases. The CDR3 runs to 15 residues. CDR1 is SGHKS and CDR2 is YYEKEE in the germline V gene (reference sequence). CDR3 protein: CASSPYTGEETEAFF. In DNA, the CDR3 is TGTGCCAGCAGCCCTTATACAGGGGAGGAAACTGAAGCTTTCTTT.

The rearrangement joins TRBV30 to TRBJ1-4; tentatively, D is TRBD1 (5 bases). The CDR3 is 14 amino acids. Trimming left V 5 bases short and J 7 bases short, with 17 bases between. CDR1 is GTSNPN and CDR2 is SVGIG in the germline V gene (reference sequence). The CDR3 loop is CAWGFLDSGEKLFF. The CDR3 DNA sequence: TGTGCCTGGGGTTTCCTCGACAGTGGTGAAAAACTGTTTTTT.

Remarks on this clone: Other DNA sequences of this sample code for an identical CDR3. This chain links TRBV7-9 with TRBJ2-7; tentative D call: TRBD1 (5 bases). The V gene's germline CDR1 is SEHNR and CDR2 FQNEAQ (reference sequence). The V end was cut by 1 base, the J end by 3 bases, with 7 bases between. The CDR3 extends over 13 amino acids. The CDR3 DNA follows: TGTGCCAGCAGCTTAGGACAGAACTACGAGCAGTACTTC. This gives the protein CASSLGQNYEQYF. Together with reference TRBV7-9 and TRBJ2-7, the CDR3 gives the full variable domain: DTGVSQNPRHKITKRGQNVTFRCDPISEHNRLYWYRQTLGQGPEFLTYFQNEAQLEKSRLLSDRFSAERPKGSFSTLEIQRTEQGDSAMYLCASSLGQNYEQYFGPGTRLTVT.

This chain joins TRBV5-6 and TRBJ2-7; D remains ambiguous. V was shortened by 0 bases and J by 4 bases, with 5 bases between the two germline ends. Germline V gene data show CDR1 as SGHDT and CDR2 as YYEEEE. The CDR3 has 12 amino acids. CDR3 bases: TGTGCCAGCAGCTTGGGAACTTACGAGCAGTACTTC. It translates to CASSLGTYEQYF.